The sequence of this T cell receptor beta chain was determined in a study of blood T cell repertoires in COVID-19 (dated by TCRdb to about 2020). Study-level background: Samples from collaborators originated in the United States, Italy and Spain and spanned both the acute and convalescent phases of COVID-19. The material from the prospective study consisted of cDNA or gDNA derived from T cells, B-cell-depleted T cells, or PBMCs. The dataset comprised deeply sampled blood TCRbeta repertoires from subjects exposed to, actively infected with, or recovered from COVID-19. A freely available public database, intended as a resource for researchers studying the immune response to SARS-CoV-2, is where the repertoires were released. The samples were drawn from the first 160 participants of the ongoing ImmuneRACE study and from over 950 subjects provided by 6 global collaborators. A de-identified subject ID, COVID-19 status, age in years and sex were almost always included in the sample metadata. Where HLA class I and class II types were available, the types were taken from metadata supplied by the sample provider, not from assay-based typing. Study-wide conclusions, independent of this receptor: How much clinical and demographic metadata was included differed by source and by participant, and the metadata was provided uncurated.

The sample holds one count of this clone. Its antigen remains unidentified. Base qualities are not provided; no much larger clone lies one nucleotide away. The trim is 3 bases for V and 4 bases for J, with a gap of 13 bases between the germline ends. The CDR1 and CDR2 encoded by the germline V gene are KGHDR and SFDVKD. Including the terminal cysteine and phenylalanine, the CDR3 comprises 15 residues. Only the CDR3 region is kept as DNA, spanning 45 bases read in frame from base 1. TCRbeta CDR3 regions were amplified from genomic DNA using the immunoSEQ Assay, a bias-controlled multiplex PCR. Concerning the study's data processing: Within the assay, amplification of reference gene primers was used to estimate how many nucleated cells each sample contained. To quantify the absolute abundance of each unique TCRbeta CDR3 rearrangement, sequence reads were collapsed and filtered. For each sample, productive Simpson clonality was calculated as the square root of Simpson's diversity index across productive rearrangements. Here the immuneACCESS table is served through TCRdb, limited to in-frame sequences with V and J called. Missing clones are a known gap in these copies; in checked studies unresolved V genes cover under half, and the rest lacks a known reason. V, J and clone size derive from that table, while D and trimming were established from the DNA sequence. The sample includes around 140,000 clones, with about four fifths observed a single time. The top ten hold approximately 3.6% of the sample.

A second Seattle source provided samples from volunteer blood donors who had recovered from COVID-19. Whole blood was collected in K2EDTA tubes by collaborating institutions according to the institutions' own protocols. For TCRbeta analysis, collaborators shipped samples as frozen whole blood, isolated PBMCs, or DNA extracted from either of those sample types. The sample consisted of peripheral blood. Rearrangement joined TRBV24-1 to TRBJ2-3; matching of 6 bases hints at TRBD1 as the D gene. The origin of this receptor is a man in his 70s who had recovered from COVID-19. At the DNA level, the sequence is TGTGCCACCAGTGATGGTAGCAGGGGTCCAGATACGCAGTATTTT. Its protein is CATSDGSRGPDTQYF.